This T cell receptor (beta chain) is drawn from a study of Graves' ophthalmopathy and Graves' hyperthyroidism. Turning to the study itself: Stable hyperthyroidism was defined by absence of ophthalmopathy within 18 months of follow-up. Study-level results: Ophthalmopathy progression prediction by the model yielded a sensitivity of about 69% and a specificity of 72.22%.

Amplification from RNA transcripts yielded the TCR beta CDR3 regions. RT-PCR in the first round used HTBI primers; a second-round multiplex PCR followed. TCRdb re-analysed the multiplex PCR reads in MiXCR, keeping a single row per CDR3 protein. The repertoire has around 1.1 million distinct CDR3 sequences, approximately 35% of them found once; the top ten carry 11%. To note about this clonotype: Antigen unknown. A read error may be the cause here, since a much bigger clone is one base away.

The CDR3 spans 11 residues. The V gene's germline CDR1 is DFQATT and CDR2 SNEGSKA (reference sequence). The sequence was collected from an adult man with Graves' hyperthyroidism. Sequencing was carried out using peripheral blood or thyroid tissue (not recorded which). The chain joins TRBV20-1 to TRBJ1-2; perhaps TRBD1 as D (6 bases). The CDR3 DNA follows: TGCAGTGCTGATACAGGGTATGGCTGCACCTTC. Translating it yields CSADTGYGCTF.